The T cell receptor (beta chain) described here comes from a study of shared clonotypes between healthy human individuals. About the study: Donor composition was a couple of women and three men, aged 18 to 49.

Overall study results and limits: Rarefaction indicated that sorted-subset sequencing remained incomplete although depth was large. Naive subsets, compared against memory subsets, generally had larger estimated richness values.

The CDR3 covers 14 residues. V dropped 7 bases and J dropped 0 bases, with 12 bases sitting between them. CDR1 and CDR2 (germline): SNHLY, FYNNEI. Sequenced by immunoSEQ multiplex PCR; TCRdb stores in-frame clones only, minus some. This table holds roughly 1 million clones, roughly 74% found once. Worth noting for this clone: Its antigen is not known.

The sample consisted of memory CD4+ T cells from PBMCs. Subset denoted: CD45RA-negative fraction. The chain couples TRBV2 to TRBJ1-1; D unclear. This clonotype originated in a man between 18 and 35 years old in good health. Some clones in this sample may be carry-over from other donors' samples. The chain's CDR3 is CASKVSPMNTEAFF. The CDR3 DNA is TGTGCCAGCAAGGTCTCCCCTATGAACACTGAAGCTTTCTTT. The entire variable domain, with the rest obtained from reference TRBV2 and TRBJ1-1, is as follows: EPEVTQTPSHQVTQMGQEVILRCVPISNHLYFYWYRQILGQKVEFLVSFYNNEISEKSEIFDDQFSVERPDGSNFTLKIRSTKLEDSAMYFCASKVSPMNTEAFFGQGTRLTVV.